This T cell receptor (beta chain) was recovered during a study of shared clonotypes between healthy human individuals. Cells designated naive CD8 were CD45RO-negative and were positively selected for CCR7, with terminally differentiated effector memory CD45RA+ cells excluded. The table came from immunoSEQ multiplex PCR; TCRdb's copy has only in-frame clones and leaves some out. The sample carries some 2,000,000 clones, approximately 94% recorded once. CDR1 and CDR2 (germline): GTSNPN, SVGIG (reference sequence). The CDR3 covers 16 residues. Trimming stripped 1 base from V and 0 bases from J, with 13 bases between.

Sample: naive CD8+ T cells sorted from blood. V usage is TRBV30 and J usage is TRBJ2-1, with a weak D call TRBD1 (6 bases). The sequence was collected from a man between 18 and 29 years old in good health. The CDR3 DNA follows: TGTGCCTGGAGTGACGGGACATTTCCCTCCTACAATGAGCAGTTCTTC. It codes for CAWSDGTFPSYNEQFF.